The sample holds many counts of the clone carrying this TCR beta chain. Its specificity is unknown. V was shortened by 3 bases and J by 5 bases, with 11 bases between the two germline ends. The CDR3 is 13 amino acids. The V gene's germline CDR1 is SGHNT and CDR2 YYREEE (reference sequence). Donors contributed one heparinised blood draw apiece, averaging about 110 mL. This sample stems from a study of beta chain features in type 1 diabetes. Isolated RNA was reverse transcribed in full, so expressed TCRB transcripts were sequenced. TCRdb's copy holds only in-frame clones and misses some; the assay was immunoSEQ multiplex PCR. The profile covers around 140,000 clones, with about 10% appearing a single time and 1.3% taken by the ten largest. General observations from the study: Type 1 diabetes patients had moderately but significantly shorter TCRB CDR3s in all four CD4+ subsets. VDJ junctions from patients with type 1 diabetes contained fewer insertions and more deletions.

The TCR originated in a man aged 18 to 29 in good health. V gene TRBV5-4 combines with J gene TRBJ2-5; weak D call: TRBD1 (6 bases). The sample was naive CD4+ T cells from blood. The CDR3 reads CASSWGQGETQYF. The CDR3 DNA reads TGTGCCAGCAGCTGGGGGCAGGGGGAGACCCAGTACTTC.